These 27 T cell receptor beta chains came from one sample sequenced in a study of T cells in Graves' hyperthyroidism and ophthalmopathy. Authors of the study amplified TCR beta CDR3 regions from RNA transcripts. The study used the HTBI primer set for a first-round RT-PCR of the TCR CDR3. In TCRdb, the multiplex PCR reads were re-called with MiXCR into one record per CDR3 protein. The sample yields around 760,000 distinct CDR3 sequences, over 35% seen once. The sequenced sample consisted of blood. These receptor sequences come from a woman in her thirties or forties with Graves' hyperthyroidism.

This clonotype was counted only a few times. This chain links TRBV24-1 with TRBJ2-2; 11 nucleotides match TRBD2. CDR3 length equals 16 residues. The junction had 5 bases not matched to a gene; V was cut back by 1 base and J by 8 bases. Per the germline V gene, CDR1 is KGHDR and CDR2 is SFDVKD. The CDR3 DNA reads TGTGCCACCAGTGATTTTACTAGCGGGAGTTCGGGGGAGCTGTTTTTT. Protein: CATSDFTSGSSGELFF.

This clonotype was seen a handful of times. J is TRBJ1-4 and V is TRBV4-3, with D possibly matching TRBD1 (5 bases). V lost 4 bases, J lost 0 bases, and 9 bases lay in between. The germline CDR1 and CDR2 sequences are LGHNA and YSLEER. This CDR3 region has 15 residues. The CDR3 protein is CASSRGEATNEKLFF. In nucleotides, the CDR3 is TGCGCCAGCAGCCGGGGGGAGGCAACTAATGAAAAACTGTTTTTT.

The chain recombines TRBV7-9 with TRBJ1-2, with TRBD1 identical over 9 bases. This CDR3 comprises 15 residues. The germline CDR1 and CDR2 sequences are SEHNR and FQNEAQ (reference sequence). V lost 6 bases and J lost 4; bases outside the gene matches: 9. The CDR3 spells CASRTTGGDIYGYTF. The DNA for the CDR3 is TGTGCCAGCAGAACAACAGGGGGCGATATCTATGGCTACACCTTC.

At least ten counts were recorded for this clonotype. This sequence joins TRBV10-3 and TRBJ2-7, with TRBD1 identical over 7 bases. Trimming took 10 bases from V and 4 from J; bases not matched to a gene: 22. The CDR3 is made up of 17 amino acids. Per germline, CDR1 ENHRY and CDR2 SYGVKD. CDR3 region: CATWGEPSGQNGYEQYF. Here the CDR3 DNA reads TGTGCCACCTGGGGAGAGCCCTCGGGACAGAATGGGTACGAGCAGTACTTC.

A few counts support this clonotype. The chain couples TRBV7-9 to TRBJ2-7; 7 nucleotides line up with TRBD1. CDR3 length: 16 amino acids. Per the germline V gene, CDR1 is SEHNR and CDR2 is FQNEAQ (reference sequence). The V gene end was trimmed by 5 bases and the J gene end by 1 base; junction bases not matched to a gene: 11. The CDR3 nucleotides read TGTGCCAGCAGCCCCGGGGACAGCTGGTTATCCTACGAGCAGTACTTC. Residues: CASSPGDSWLSYEQYF.

To note about this clonotype: Given a much more abundant clone one base away, this may be a read error. The chain links TRBV2 to TRBJ2-2, with D possibly being TRBD1 (5 bases). The CDR3 totals 15 residues. The germline CDR1 and CDR2 sequences are SNHLY and FYNNEI. V was pared by 3 bases and J by 5 bases, with 13 bases between. CDR3 sequence reads: CASSDHQGKTGELFF. The CDR3 nucleotides read TGTGCCAGCAGTGATCACCAGGGTAAAACCGGGGAGCTGTTTTTT.

The sample holds many counts of this clonotype. CDR3 DNA sequence: TGTGCCAGCATCAGGGACCCTGAGGGGTATGGCTACACCTTC. The encoded protein is CASIRDPEGYGYTF. The V gene is TRBV2, the J gene TRBJ1-2; D is possibly TRBD1 (5 bases). The CDR3 covers 14 residues. Trimming shortened V by 7 bases and J by 5 bases, and 17 bases separated the two germline ends. Per germline, CDR1 SNHLY and CDR2 FYNNEI.

This clonotype appeared many times. The CDR3 loop reads CASSPEGLGGYTF. CDR3 DNA: TGTGCCAGCAGTCCTGAGGGATTGGGAGGCTACACCTTC. The chain links TRBV12-3 or TRBV12-4 to TRBJ1-2; D gene uncertain. The CDR3 has 13 residues. Trimming removed 5 bases at V and 8 bases at J, with 15 bases between.

This clonotype has ten or more counts. This rearrangement joins TRBV7-9 to TRBJ1-5; D is possibly TRBD1 (6 bases). The ends were cut back, 4 bases at V and 4 bases at J, with 17 bases in the middle. The CDR3 extends over 16 amino acids. Germline CDR1 SEHNR, CDR2 FQNEAQ (reference sequence). For the CDR3, the DNA is TGTGCCAGCAGCTCAGATAGGACAGCCAGAAATCAGCCCCAGCATTTT. Amino acids: CASSSDRTARNQPQHF.

V gene TRBV4-1 combines with J gene TRBJ1-6, with D perhaps matching TRBD1 (5 bases). Germline CDR1 is MGHRA and CDR2 is YSYEKL. V lost 4 bases, J lost 8 bases, and 15 bases lay in between. This CDR3 has 15 residues. The CDR3 loop is CASSRDPGRDSPLHF. The CDR3 region has the DNA TGCGCCAGCAGCCGAGATCCAGGGAGGGATTCACCCCTCCACTTT.

This clonotype was found a few times. The rearrangement joins TRBV5-8 to TRBJ1-2, with 8 nucleotides matching TRBD1. This CDR3 spans 16 amino acids. The V gene's germline CDR1 is SGHTS and CDR2 YDEGEE. Unmatched junction bases numbered 12, after V lost 4 bases and J lost 4 bases. This chain's CDR3 is CASSPRVDRASYGYTF. The CDR3 DNA follows: TGTGCCAGCAGCCCCCGAGTGGACAGGGCCAGCTATGGCTACACCTTC.

Points on this clonotype: One base away lies a much larger clone, so this may be a sequencing read error. Likely a read error: the CDR3 ends without its conserved phenylalanine or tryptophan. The limits of the CDR3 on the DNA are not certain, so only TCRdb's listed CDR3 is given. V and J are TRBV4-1 and TRBJ1-1; the DNA was not compared with TRBD1, the D call given in the table. A total of 13 residues make up the CDR3, ends included. The germline V gene encodes CDR1 MGHRA and CDR2 YSYEKL. Here the CDR3 reads CASSHDSTRGRQL.

This clonotype was detected ten times or more. The chain recombines TRBV5-1 with TRBJ2-2, with D perhaps matching TRBD1 or TRBD2 (5 bases each). The germline V gene has CDR1 SGHRS and CDR2 YFSETQ. The CDR3 loop spans 15 amino acids. Trimming shortened V by 2 bases and J by 1 base, and 9 bases separated the two germline ends. CDR3 sequence reads: CASSLRGENTGELFF. CDR3 in DNA: TGCGCCAGCAGCTTAAGAGGGGAGAACACCGGGGAGCTGTTTTTT.

This clonotype was counted ten times or more. The chain carries TRBV20-1 and TRBJ2-5; D might be TRBD2 (5 bases). CDR3 length: 14 residues. V lost 0 bases, J lost 0 bases, and 8 bases lay in between. Germline-derived CDR1 and CDR2 are DFQATT and SNEGSKA (reference sequence). The CDR3 coding sequence is TGCAGTGCTAGAGACCGACTATACCAAGAGACCCAGTACTTC. Its protein product is CSARDRLYQETQYF.

This clonotype was recorded many times. The chain carries TRBV10-3 and TRBJ1-1; D call uncertain. Trimming removed 8 bases from V and 3 bases from J, with 13 bases in between. Germline V gives CDR1 ENHRY, CDR2 SYGVKD. CDR3 length: 13 amino acids. CDR3 in DNA: TGTGCCATCCGACCGGGAGAGCACACTGAAGCTTTCTTT. Protein: CAIRPGEHTEAFF.

The sample holds a few counts of this clonotype. The genes are TRBV19 and TRBJ2-7, with TRBD2 matching over 8 bases. The germline V gene encodes CDR1 LNHDA and CDR2 SQIVND (reference sequence). The CDR3 contains 15 residues. After removal of 1 base from V and 2 bases from J, the junction contained 4 bases not matched to a gene. In DNA form, the CDR3 reads TGTGCCAGTAGTATAGGTGGTAGCGGGACCTACGAGCAGTACTTC. Translation: CASSIGGSGTYEQYF.

This sequence joins TRBV28 and TRBJ2-5, with D maybe TRBD2 (6 bases). Germline-derived CDR1 and CDR2 are MDHEN and SYDVKM. The V and J ends lost 6 bases and 4 bases respectively, with 18 bases between them. The CDR3 totals 15 residues. The DNA for the CDR3 is TGTGCCAGCAGCCTTGGAGGAGGGAGTGGAGAGACCCAGTACTTC. It specifies CASSLGGGSGETQYF.

This clonotype has more than one count but fewer than ten. The chain links TRBV19 to TRBJ1-1; D call uncertain. CDR1 and CDR2 (germline): LNHDA, SQIVND (reference sequence). Trimming stripped 6 bases from V and 4 bases from J, with 18 bases between. The length of the CDR3 is 15 residues. The CDR3: CASRRTAGGFTEAFF. Here the CDR3 DNA reads TGTGCCAGTAGGCGGACTGCGGGAGGGTTCACTGAAGCTTTCTTT.

This clonotype showed up many times. The gene calls are TRBV10-3 and TRBJ1-1; 7 bases are shared with TRBD1. Germline V gives CDR1 ENHRY, CDR2 SYGVKD. The CDR3 loop spans 13 amino acids. The V segment lost 7 bases and the J segment 1 base; nucleotides outside the gene matches: 3. The CDR3: CAITRDRNTEAFF. CDR3 coding DNA: TGTGCCATCACCAGGGACAGGAACACTGAAGCTTTCTTT.

This clonotype was counted ten times or more. This chain uses TRBV12-3 or TRBV12-4 with TRBJ1-4; D remains ambiguous. The CDR3 has 13 amino acids. The germline V and J ends were trimmed by 7 bases and 8 bases, with 14 bases remaining between them. The CDR3, as DNA: TGTGCCAGCACCCCTTCTTACCAAGAAAAACTGTTTTTT. Its protein product is CASTPSYQEKLFF.

The chain uses TRBV14 and TRBJ1-5, with 8 nucleotides matching TRBD1. This CDR3 region has 17 residues. The germline V gene has CDR1 SGHDN and CDR2 FVKESK. J lost 3 bases, V lost 0 bases, and 7 bases had no gene match. CDR3 nucleotide sequence: TGTGCCAGCAGCCAAGATCCGGGACAGGCCTTCAATCAGCCCCAGCATTTT. As protein: CASSQDPGQAFNQPQHF. Full variable domain (outside the CDR3, taken from reference TRBV14 and TRBJ1-5): EAGVTQFPSHSVIEKGQTVTLRCDPISGHDNLYWYRRVMGKEIKFLLHFVKESKQDESGMPNNRFLAERTGGTYSTLKVQPAELEDSGVYFCASSQDPGQAFNQPQHFGDGTRLSIL.

This clonotype was picked up a small number of times. The chain joins TRBV28 to TRBJ1-2; TRBD1 aligns across 7 bases. This CDR3 comprises 14 residues. The ends lost 6 bases at V and 1 base at J; junction bases unmatched: 5. Germline CDR1 MDHEN, CDR2 SYDVKM. For the CDR3, the DNA is TGTGCCAGCAGCACAGGGGTTGGTAACTATGGCTACACCTTC. It specifies CASSTGVGNYGYTF.

This clonotype was seen at least ten times. The chain joins TRBV7-9 to TRBJ2-5; unclear D gene. V was trimmed by 3 bases and J by 5 bases, leaving 7 bases between them. The CDR3 contains 12 residues. Germline CDR1 reads SEHNR; CDR2 reads FQNEAQ (reference sequence). CDR3 amino acids: CASSFYVETQYF. Written as DNA, the CDR3 is TGTGCCAGCAGCTTCTATGTGGAGACCCAGTACTTC.

The J gene is TRBJ2-7, the V gene TRBV7-2, with a tentative D call TRBD1 (6 bases). The CDR3 is made up of 14 amino acids. Trimming removed 11 bases from V and 7 bases from J, with 24 bases in between. Germline CDR1 reads SGHTA; CDR2 reads FQGNSA. CDR3 in amino acids: CAWSVLVGGREQYF. In DNA form, the CDR3 reads TGTGCCTGGAGTGTATTAGTAGGGGGAAGGGAGCAGTACTTC. Supplemented by reference TRBV7-2 and TRBJ2-7, the full variable domain reads GAGVSQSPSNKVTEKGKDVELRCDPISGHTALYWYRQSLGQGLEFLIYFQGNSAPDKSGLPSDRFSAERTGGSVSTLTIQRTQQEDSAVYLCAWSVLVGGREQYFGPGTRLTVT.

The rearrangement uses TRBV10-3 and TRBJ2-6; D gene uncertain. The germline V gene has CDR1 ENHRY and CDR2 SYGVKD. The CDR3 is 14 residues long. V was cut by 4 bases and J by 4 bases, with 8 bases left in between. In DNA form, the CDR3 reads TGTGCCATCAGTGTATACGAGGGGGCCAACGTCCTGACTTTC. It is translated as CAISVYEGANVLTF.

This clonotype occurred many times. The genes are TRBV20-1 and TRBJ2-5; D tentatively reads TRBD1 or TRBD2 (5 bases each). Germline V lookup: CDR1 DFQATT, CDR2 SNEGSKA (reference sequence). Trimming stripped 5 bases from V and 1 base from J, with 11 bases between. The CDR3 runs to 13 residues. The CDR3 is CSAPGPSQETQYF. DNA for the CDR3: TGCAGTGCTCCGGGACCCAGCCAAGAGACCCAGTACTTC.

This clonotype has only a few counts. J is TRBJ1-1 and V is TRBV4-3; TRBD1 is a possible D gene (5 bases). Germline values: CDR1 LGHNA, CDR2 YSLEER. V was clipped by 2 bases and J by 4 bases, with 14 bases between them. The CDR3 is 15 residues long. The CDR3 DNA reads TGCGCCAGCAGCCAATCTCCGGGAACAGGCACTGAAGCTTTCTTT. Its protein is CASSQSPGTGTEAFF.